This T cell receptor (beta chain) was sequenced during a study of blood T cell repertoires in COVID-19. Study in general: The study drew acute and convalescent COVID-19 samples from the United States, Italy and Spain. Sources were T cells, B-cell-depleted T cells, or PBMCs; the material itself was cDNA or gDNA.

Germline V gene sequence: CDR1 GTSNPN, CDR2 SVGIG (reference sequence). Trimming took off 5 bases at V and 5 bases at J, with 12 bases between the two ends. The CDR3 has 12 residues. The assay was immunoSEQ multiplex PCR, and TCRdb's table has in-frame clones only and misses some. Altogether around 130,000 clones are present, 84% being singletons, with the ten largest covering over 10%. Source material: peripheral blood. The genes are TRBV30 and TRBJ2-5; TRBD2 is a possible D gene (5 bases). This sequence originates from a human donor in a cohort sampled during active COVID-19. The CDR3 reads CAWGREPETQYF. The CDR3 DNA follows: TGTGCCTGGGGCCGGGAACCGGAGACCCAGTACTTC.